A single sample gave rise to the 7 T cell receptor beta chains below, sequenced in a study of T-cell memory formation after mild COVID-19. Using its own MiXCR run on the 5' RACE reads, TCRdb lists one record per CDR3 protein. The sample contains 350,000 to 500,000 distinct CDR3 sequences, less than 25% of which appear only once. Material: PBMCs or a T cell subset sorted from them (not recorded which). The receptors here all came from an adult woman who had mild COVID-19 (a few samples of this study predate the infection). Cell type and time point are not known.

The rearrangement links TRBV6-6 to TRBJ1-4; D is uncertain. Germline-derived CDR1 and CDR2 are MNHNY and SVGAGI (reference sequence). Trimming removed 0 bases from V and 0 bases from J, with 8 bases in between. The CDR3 consists of 16 residues. CDR3 DNA sequence: TGTGCCAGCAGTTACTCGATCAGAGCAACTAATGAAAAACTGTTTTTT. This gives the protein CASSYSIRATNEKLFF.

This clonotype has more than one count but fewer than ten. The genes are TRBV20-1 and TRBJ1-2; TRBD1 is a possible D gene (5 bases). Looked up from germline, CDR1 is DFQATT and CDR2 is SNEGSKA (reference sequence). V shed 6 bases and J shed 4 bases, with 15 bases lying between them. The CDR3 loop spans 13 amino acids. The CDR3: CSAPPPGTYGYTF. The CDR3 nucleotides are TGCAGTGCGCCCCCGCCAGGGACCTATGGCTACACCTTC.

This clonotype appeared a few times. The V gene is TRBV11-2, the J gene TRBJ2-5, with 8 bases identical to TRBD1. CDR3 length: 17 residues. The germline V gene encodes CDR1 SGHAT and CDR2 FQNNGV. J gave up 3 bases and V 4 bases, and 13 bases lay outside the gene matches. The CDR3 here is CASSSLYSLDREETQYF. DNA for the CDR3: TGTGCCAGCAGCTCACTATATTCTCTGGACAGGGAAGAGACCCAGTACTTC. Using reference TRBV11-2 and TRBJ2-5 for the parts outside the CDR3, the full variable domain is EAGVAQSPRYKIIEKRQSVAFWCNPISGHATLYWYQQILGQGPKLLIQFQNNGVVDDSQLPKDRFSAERLKGVDSTLKIQPAKLEDSAVYLCASSSLYSLDREETQYFGPGTRLLVL.

This chain joins TRBV20-1 and TRBJ1-2; 10 bases agree with TRBD1. The ends lost 1 base at V and 6 bases at J; junction bases unmatched: 2. This CDR3 has 13 residues. Germline CDR1 reads DFQATT; CDR2 reads SNEGSKA (reference sequence). CDR3 protein: CSARVGTGDGYTF. In nucleotides, the CDR3 is TGCAGTGCTAGAGTCGGGACAGGGGATGGCTACACCTTC.

V is TRBV30 and J is TRBJ1-1; the D is unclear. The germline gives CDR1 GTSNPN, CDR2 SVGIG (reference sequence). The V end was cut by 4 bases, the J end by 3 bases, with 6 bases between. CDR3 length: 11 residues. This chain's CDR3 is CAWIPYTEAFF. The CDR3 DNA sequence: TGTGCCTGGATCCCGTACACTGAAGCTTTCTTT.

The sample holds a few counts of this clonotype. The V and J genes are TRBV7-9 and TRBJ2-2, with D unclear. Trimming shortened V by 8 bases and J by 3 bases, and 7 bases separated the two germline ends. The length of the CDR3 is 12 residues. Germline CDR1 reads SEHNR; CDR2 reads FQNEAQ (reference sequence). The CDR3 DNA reads as TGTGCCAGCGGGTCGTACACCGGGGAGCTGTTTTTT. Its protein product is CASGSYTGELFF.

The chain couples TRBV18 to TRBJ2-7; D unresolved. This CDR3 comprises 14 residues. V was cut by 3 bases and J by 3 bases, with 12 bases left in between. Per the germline V gene, CDR1 is KGHSH and CDR2 is LQKENI. Here the CDR3 DNA reads TGTGCCAGCTCACCGGCAGGTTCCTACTACGAGCAGTACTTC. It yields the protein CASSPAGSYYEQYF.